This T cell receptor (beta chain) was profiled in a study of identical twins. This clonotype was recorded a few times. Its matching antigen is unknown. General study findings and limits: There was an excess of low generation probability in the out-of-frame alpha sequences that twins shared. Twins showed weaker excess sharing in their beta out-of-frame sequences. While abundant cord blood beta clonotypes carried fewer insertions, memory repertoires showed no such pattern.

The CDR3 sequence is 14 residues long. V gave up 4 bases and J gave up 2 bases; unmatched junction bases: 8. Germline CDR1 is DFQATT and CDR2 is SNEGSKA (reference sequence). A template switching step contributed a universal primer site, while unique molecular identifiers were present in the cDNA. MiXCR, run by TCRdb on the 5' RACE reads, gives a single entry per CDR3 protein. The table has hundreds of thousands of distinct CDR3 sequences, 6% to 6.5% seen once. The chain joins TRBV20-1 to TRBJ2-7; 7 nucleotides line up with TRBD1. The source of this sequence is a man aged 18 to 30 in good health. Source material: naive T cells sorted from blood. The CDR3 loop reads CSATDRDRPYEQYV. CDR3 in DNA: TGCAGTGCTACGGACCGGGACAGACCCTACGAGCAGTACGTC.